This T cell receptor (beta chain) was observed in a study of shared clonotypes between healthy human individuals. On ten immunoSEQ deep assay plates, unsorted PBMC DNA was sequenced. The data were produced by immunoSEQ multiplex PCR, yet TCRdb's version contains in-frame clones alone and is incomplete. This table holds fewer than 600,000 clones, about four fifths found once. Study-level findings and limits: Clonotype sharing levels among donors were expected to vary with sequencing depth.

The CDR3 contains 15 residues. The germline V and J ends were trimmed by 1 base and 0 bases, with 8 bases remaining between them. The germline gives CDR1 KGHSH, CDR2 LQKENI. Regarding this clone: Its antigen remains unidentified.

The V and J genes are TRBV18 and TRBJ2-3; D is ambiguous. What was sequenced was PBMCs. The sequence came from a woman in her forties in good health. Some clones in this sample may be carry-over from other donors' samples. The CDR3: CASSPQSVSTDTQYF. The CDR3 DNA reads TGTGCCAGCTCACCACAAAGCGTTAGCACAGATACGCAGTATTTT.